The 24 T cell receptor beta chains below were found in one sample sequenced in a study of regulatory T cells in long-lasting Graves disease. The TCR beta library used iRepertoire HTBI primers with Arm-PCR amplification of CDR3. TCRdb processed the multiplex PCR reads anew with MiXCR; each CDR3 protein has one entry. The sample includes about 430,000 distinct CDR3 sequences, about 15% seen only once; the top ten take over 7%. The time point: newly diagnosed GD, antithyroid drugs for less than 3 months. PBMCs provided the RNA from which the TCR library was made. These same data were also listed under a study on T cells in Graves' hyperthyroidism and ophthalmopathy.

Sample: peripheral blood mononuclear cells (PBMCs), taken at new diagnosis, from a patient treated with antithyroid drugs. These receptors all stem from a woman aged 35 to 49 with Graves disease.

A few counts support this clonotype. The CDR3 spells CASSLAGGAGVAGELFF. DNA for the CDR3: TGTGCCAGCAGCTTGGCCGGGGGAGCGGGAGTTGCCGGGGAGCTGTTTTTT. The chain couples TRBV5-4 to TRBJ2-2; 8 bases are a match to TRBD2. Germline CDR1 reads SGHNT; CDR2 reads YYREEE (reference sequence). The CDR3 covers 17 residues. V dropped 0 bases and J dropped 6; count of bases not matched to a gene: 10.

This clonotype has only a few counts. This sequence joins TRBV4-1 and TRBJ2-7; 12 nucleotides align to TRBD2. The V segment lost 2 bases and the J segment 4 bases; nucleotides outside the gene matches: 6. CDR3 length: 16 residues. Germline CDR1 is MGHRA and CDR2 is YSYEKL. The DNA for the CDR3 is TGCGCCAGCAGCCAATCCGGACTAGCGGGAAGTTACGAGCAGTACTTC. Amino acids: CASSQSGLAGSYEQYF.

In this sample, this clonotype turned up many times. The rearrangement uses TRBV27 and TRBJ2-1; D is unresolved. Trimming removed 0 bases from V and 0 bases from J, with 6 bases in between. Germline CDR1 reads MNHEY; CDR2 reads SMNVEV (reference sequence). CDR3 size: 15 residues. CDR3 nucleotide sequence: TGTGCCAGCAGTTTATCGCGGAGCTCCTACAATGAGCAGTTCTTC. This encodes CASSLSRSSYNEQFF.

The chain uses TRBV28 and TRBJ2-2; no clear D. Germline V gene lookup returns CDR1 MDHEN and CDR2 SYDVKM. V shed 10 bases and J shed 0 bases, with 9 bases lying between them. CDR3 size: 13 residues. CDR3 bases: TGTGCCACCCTTGGGACGAACACCGGGGAGCTGTTTTTT. This translates into CATLGTNTGELFF.

In its sample, this clonotype was seen a few times. The rearrangement uses TRBV30 and TRBJ1-1, with TRBD1 as a possible D gene (6 bases). Germline CDR1 and CDR2: GTSNPN and SVGIG (reference sequence). Trimming pared 5 bases from V and 6 bases from J, leaving 16 bases between. The CDR3 runs 13 residues. For the CDR3, the DNA is TGTGCCTGGCGAACAACAGGGTTCGCTGAAGCTTTCTTT. Amino acid sequence: CAWRTTGFAEAFF. Drawing the rest from reference TRBV30 and TRBJ1-1, the complete variable domain is SQTIHQWPATLVQPVGSPLSLECTVEGTSNPNLYWYRQAAGRGLQLLFYSVGIGQISSEVPQNLSASRPQDRQFILSSKKLLLSDSGFYLCAWRTTGFAEAFFGQGTRLTVV.

This clonotype was recorded many times. J is TRBJ2-3 and V is TRBV4-2; D call uncertain. CDR3 size: 15 residues. The germline CDR1 and CDR2 sequences are LGHNA and YNFKEQ. V lost 6 bases and J lost 2, with 15 bases in between. CDR3 in DNA: TGTGCCAGCAGTCCAAGAGCTGGTTACACAGATACGCAGTATTTT. Translation gives CASSPRAGYTDTQYF.

This clonotype was observed at least ten times. This chain links TRBV7-9 with TRBJ2-7; 8 bases are shared with TRBD1. Germline CDR1 is SEHNR and CDR2 is FQNEAQ (reference sequence). V shed 5 bases, J shed 3 bases, and the junction held 6 bases outside the gene matches. The length of the CDR3 is 14 residues. CDR3: CASSQPGQDYEQYF. DNA for the CDR3: TGTGCCAGCAGCCAGCCGGGACAGGACTACGAGCAGTACTTC.

Ten or more counts support this clonotype. This chain uses TRBV14 with TRBJ2-1; 15 bases match TRBD2. Germline V gene sequence: CDR1 SGHDN, CDR2 FVKESK. The CDR3 extends over 15 amino acids. Trimming cost V 4 bases and J 12 bases; bases outside gene matches: 7. CDR3 sequence: CASSPLGLAGGGQFF. The CDR3 coding sequence is TGTGCCAGCAGCCCCCTCGGACTAGCGGGGGGGGGGCAGTTCTTC.

In this sample, this clonotype turned up a few times. A single base separates this from a much larger clone, so it may be a read error. This chain uses TRBV27 with TRBJ2-7; 8 bases map to TRBD2. J lost 4 bases, V lost 5 bases, and 13 bases had no gene match. CDR3 size: 16 residues. Germline assignment: CDR1 MNHEY and CDR2 SMNVEV (reference sequence). The CDR3 DNA reads TGTGCCAGCAGTGCCCTGAGGACGGGGGGGAGGTACGAGCAGTACTTC. This codes for CASSALRTGGRYEQYF.

This clonotype showed up many times. The chain combines TRBV6-9 with TRBJ2-5; 15 bases match TRBD2. V trimming: 4 bases; J trimming: 2 bases; junction bases outside the gene matches: 5. There are 17 residues in the CDR3. In germline, CDR1 is MNHGY, CDR2 SVAAGI. The CDR3 region has the DNA TGTGCCAGCAGTTCGGGACTAGCGGGAGGACGACAAGAGACCCAGTACTTC. Translation: CASSSGLAGGRQETQYF.

This chain joins TRBV5-5 and TRBJ2-7, with 9 bases matching TRBD2. Germline CDR1 reads SGHKS; CDR2 reads YYEKEE (reference sequence). V shed 1 base and J 4 bases; nucleotides not matched to a gene: 12. The CDR3 sequence is 17 residues long. This CDR3 reads CASSLKAISGRAYEQYF. In nucleotides, the CDR3 is TGTGCCAGCAGCTTGAAGGCCATTAGCGGGAGAGCATACGAGCAGTACTTC. Together with reference TRBV5-5 and TRBJ2-7, the CDR3 gives the full variable domain: DAGVTQSPTHLIKTRGQQVTLRCSPISGHKSVSWYQQVLGQGPQFIFQYYEKEERGRGNFPDRFSARQFPNYSSELNVNALLLGDSALYLCASSLKAISGRAYEQYFGPGTRLTVT.

This clonotype was counted many times. The chain couples TRBV14 to TRBJ2-7; TRBD2 agrees at 9 bases. The CDR3 length is 14 residues. V trimming: 2 bases; J trimming: 6 bases; junction bases outside the gene matches: 5. Germline loops: CDR1 SGHDN, CDR2 FVKESK. CDR3 residues: CASSQLAGGTEQYF. CDR3 nucleotide sequence: TGTGCCAGCAGCCAACTGGCGGGAGGGACCGAGCAGTACTTC.

About this clonotype: Given a much more abundant clone one base away, this may be a read error. The chain carries TRBV28 and TRBJ2-5; TRBD2 aligns across 14 bases. J lost 9 bases, V lost 8 bases, and 11 bases had no gene match. CDR3 length: 15 residues. CDR1 and CDR2 from the germline V gene are MDHEN and SYDVKM. Here the CDR3 DNA reads TGTGCCAGCGGGACTAGCGGGAGCATCCGGGAGGCCCAGTACTTC. Its translation: CASGTSGSIREAQYF.

At least ten counts were recorded for this clonotype. The V gene is TRBV14, the J gene TRBJ2-2; a weak D match, TRBD1 (6 bases). Trimming took 1 base from V and 5 from J, leaving 11 bases between them. CDR3 size: 15 residues. Germline V gene sequence: CDR1 SGHDN, CDR2 FVKESK. The CDR3 protein is CASSQATGWTGELFF. The CDR3 nucleotides read TGTGCCAGCAGCCAAGCGACAGGATGGACCGGGGAGCTGTTTTTT.

The rearrangement uses TRBV10-3 and TRBJ1-2; the match to TRBD1 covers 9 bases. The CDR3 consists of 16 residues. Germline lookup yields CDR1 ENHRY and CDR2 SYGVKD. Trimming cost V 1 base and J 4 bases; bases outside gene matches: 7. CDR3 sequence (DNA): TGTGCCATCAGTGAGTTGGACAGGGGAAATATCTATGGCTACACCTTC. It specifies CAISELDRGNIYGYTF.

On this clonotype itself: One junction end disagrees with the germline gene, perhaps due to a read error. The chain recombines TRBV7-9 with TRBJ1-1, with TRBD1 identical over 7 bases. This CDR3 is built from 15 residues. Germline CDR1 is SEHNR and CDR2 is FQNEAQ (reference sequence). CDR3 coding DNA: TGTGCCGGCAGCTTAGACAGGGCGGGGAACACTGAAGCTTTCTTT. Encoded protein: CAGSLDRAGNTEAFF.

This clonotype was seen at least ten times. V usage is TRBV5-6 and J usage is TRBJ1-1; no reliable D call. This CDR3 has 15 amino acids. The V end lost 0 bases, the J end lost 0 bases, and 9 bases lay between the germline ends. CDR1 and CDR2 (germline): SGHDT, YYEEEE. CDR3: CASSLEARLNTEAFF. The CDR3 region has the DNA TGTGCCAGCAGCTTGGAGGCCCGTTTGAACACTGAAGCTTTCTTT.

This clonotype was recorded many times. The genes are TRBV9 and TRBJ2-1; 11 bases match TRBD2. With 3 bases clipped from V and 6 bases from J, the junction kept 5 bases outside the gene matches. The CDR3 spans 15 residues. From germline, CDR1 is SGDLS and CDR2 YYNGEE. The CDR3 coding sequence is TGTGCCAGCAGCGCAACTAGCGGGAGTGCCAATGAGCAGTTCTTC. It specifies CASSATSGSANEQFF.

The CDR3 spells CASRQGYTGELFF. As DNA, the CDR3 is TGTGCCAGCAGGCAGGGTTACACCGGGGAGCTGTTTTTT. The rearrangement links TRBV2 to TRBJ2-2; D is possibly TRBD1 (5 bases). V lost 6 bases, J lost 3 bases, and 8 bases lay in between. This CDR3 is built from 13 residues. The V gene's germline CDR1 is SNHLY and CDR2 FYNNEI.

This clonotype was detected ten times or more. The genes are TRBV24-1 and TRBJ1-5; no definite D call. The V and J ends lost 0 bases and 5 bases respectively, with 7 bases between them. The CDR3 is 14 residues long. From germline, CDR1 is KGHDR and CDR2 SFDVKD. CDR3: CATSDLHSYQPQHF. In DNA form, the CDR3 reads TGTGCCACCAGTGATTTGCACAGTTATCAGCCCCAGCATTTT.

This clonotype was recorded a few times. CDR3: CASTPNRVVNYGYTF. Written as DNA, the CDR3 is TGCGCCAGCACCCCGAATCGGGTGGTCAACTATGGCTACACCTTC. The rearrangement joins TRBV5-1 to TRBJ1-2; D is uncertain. The CDR3 is made up of 15 amino acids. The V gene's germline CDR1 is SGHRS and CDR2 YFSETQ. Trimming left V 6 bases short and J 2 bases short, with 17 bases between. The full variable domain, with the rest looked up from reference TRBV5-1 and TRBJ1-2, is KAGVTQTPRYLIKTRGQQVTLSCSPISGHRSVSWYQQTPGQGLQFLFEYFSETQRNKGNFPGRFSGRQFSNSRSEMNVSTLELGDSALYLCASTPNRVVNYGYTFGSGTRLTVV.

With regard to this clonotype: A far larger clone is a single base away, which makes a read error likely. The chain combines TRBV27 with TRBJ2-1, with 9 positions matching TRBD2. CDR1 and CDR2 from the germline V gene are MNHEY and SMNVEV (reference sequence). The CDR3 has 15 residues. The trim removed 0 bases at V and 10 bases at J, leaving 7 bases unmatched. Here the CDR3 DNA reads TGTGCCAGCAGTTTATCGGGGGGACTAGCAAGCGAGCAGTTCTTC. Amino acids: CASSLSGGLASEQFF.

A few counts support this clonotype. At one end the junction does not follow the germline gene, possibly because of a read error. V gene TRBV13 combines with J gene TRBJ2-7; TRBD2 matches at 7 bases. The CDR3 extends over 17 amino acids. CDR1 and CDR2 from the germline V gene are PRHDT and FYEKMQ (reference sequence). The CDR3 DNA sequence: TGTGCCAGCAGCGTAGGGGTGGAGCGGGGAAGCTCCTACGAGCAGTACTTC. It translates to CASSVGVERGSSYEQYF.

In nucleotides, the CDR3 is TGTGCCATCAGGCCCGCAGGGGGCACCTACAATGAGCAGTTCTTC. This gives the protein CAIRPAGGTYNEQFF. This chain links TRBV10-3 with TRBJ2-1; the match to TRBD1 covers 8 bases. The V segment lost 6 bases and the J segment 2 bases; nucleotides outside the gene matches: 6. CDR1 ENHRY and CDR2 SYGVKD come from the germline V gene. The CDR3 extends over 15 amino acids.